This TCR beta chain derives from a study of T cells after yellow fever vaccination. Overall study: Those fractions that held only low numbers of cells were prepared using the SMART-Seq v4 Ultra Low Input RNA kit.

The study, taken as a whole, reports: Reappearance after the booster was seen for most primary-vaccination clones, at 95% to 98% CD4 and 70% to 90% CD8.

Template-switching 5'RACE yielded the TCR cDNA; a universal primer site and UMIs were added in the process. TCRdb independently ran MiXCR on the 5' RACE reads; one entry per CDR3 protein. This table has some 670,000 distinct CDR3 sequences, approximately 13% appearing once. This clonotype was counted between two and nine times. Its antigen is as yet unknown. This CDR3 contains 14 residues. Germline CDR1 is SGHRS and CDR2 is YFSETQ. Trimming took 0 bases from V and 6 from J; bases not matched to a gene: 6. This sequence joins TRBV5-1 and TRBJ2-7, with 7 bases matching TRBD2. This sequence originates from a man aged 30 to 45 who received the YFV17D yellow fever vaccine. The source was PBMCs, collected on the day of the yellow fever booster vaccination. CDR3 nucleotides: TGCGCCAGCAGCTTGGGGGGAGGGCCGTCCGAGCAGTACTTC. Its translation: CASSLGGGPSEQYF.